These 21 T cell receptor beta chains were sequenced from one sample in a study of graft-versus-host responses after intestinal transplantation (dated by TCRdb to the early 2020s). The library was built by means of the immunoSEQ multiplex PCR assay. Drawn from immuneACCESS, this table holds only the in-frame rearrangements with V and J called that TCRdb kept. Clones are partly lost; checked studies trace under half to an unresolved V gene and leave the rest unexplained. The sample has under 85,000 clones on record, around 95% of them singletons. The leading ten clones occupy about 0.53% of the sample. Taken with the paper, the label for time point translates to: cells obtained before transplantation from donor or recipient. Their antigens remain unidentified. Sequencing was performed on unstimulated CD8+ T cells sorted from spleen or lymph node cells, taken before intestinal transplant. The receptors were gathered from a human donor who received an intestinal transplant.

This rearrangement joins TRBV7-9 to TRBJ2-1; 11 bases are a match to TRBD2. V was pared by 5 bases and J by 2 bases, with 5 bases of the junction left unmatched. The CDR3 runs to 16 residues. Germline lookup yields CDR1 SEHNR and CDR2 FQNEAQ (reference sequence). The CDR3 nucleotides are TGTGCCAGCAGCGACGGGACTAGCGGTACCTACAATGAGCAGTTCTTC. This codes for CASSDGTSGTYNEQFF.

As to this clone: Sequence at one end of the junction differs from germline and may be a read error. V and J are TRBV29-1 and TRBJ2-1; 11 nucleotides match TRBD2. CDR1 and CDR2 from the germline V gene are SQVTM and ANQGSEA. The CDR3 covers 15 residues. This CDR3 is CSVEGTSGDYNEQFF. The CDR3 nucleotides read TGCAGCGTAGAAGGGACTAGCGGAGATTACAATGAGCAGTTCTTC.

This chain joins TRBV6-1 and TRBJ2-1; TRBD1 matches at 11 bases. Per the germline V gene, CDR1 is MNHNS and CDR2 is SASEGT. The V and J ends lost 2 bases and 3 bases, in that order; junction bases with no gene match: 21. The CDR3 totals 22 residues. DNA for the CDR3: TGTGCCAGCAGTGAATTATGGGGAGGGACAGGGGGGAACCGGTATCTCTACAATGAGCAGTTCTTC. This translates into CASSELWGGTGGNRYLYNEQFF.

The genes are TRBV7-3 and TRBJ2-7; no clear D. Germline CDR1 is SGHTA and CDR2 is FQGTGA. This CDR3 comprises 13 residues. The V end was cut by 0 bases, the J end by 0 bases, with 3 bases between. The CDR3 protein is CASSLTASYEQYF. CDR3 coding DNA: TGTGCCAGCAGCTTAACAGCCTCCTACGAGCAGTACTTC.

The genes are TRBV6-1 and TRBJ2-1; possibly TRBD2 for D (7 bases). This CDR3 spans 19 amino acids. The V gene's germline CDR1 is MNHNS and CDR2 SASEGT. Trimming pared 0 bases from V and 1 base from J, leaving 19 bases between. The CDR3 sequence: CASSEAVVEGGRSYNEQFF. CDR3 DNA: TGTGCCAGCAGTGAAGCGGTAGTGGAGGGGGGGAGATCCTACAATGAGCAGTTCTTC.

The chain uses TRBV5-1 and TRBJ2-3; 12 positions match TRBD2. This CDR3 comprises 17 residues. V shed 0 bases and J 5 bases; nucleotides not matched to a gene: 7. From germline, CDR1 is SGHRS and CDR2 YFSETQ. CDR3 amino acids: CASSLVTSGRYGDTQYF. CDR3 sequence (DNA): TGCGCCAGCAGCTTGGTGACTAGCGGGAGATATGGAGATACGCAGTATTTT.

This chain uses TRBV6-5 with TRBJ2-1; 10 bases are shared with TRBD2. This CDR3 is built from 14 residues. V shed 8 bases, J shed 9 bases, and the junction held 10 bases outside the gene matches. Germline V gives CDR1 MNHEY, CDR2 SVGAGI. CDR3 nucleotide sequence: TGTGCCAGCTCCCCCCTAGCGGGAGAGGTTGAGCAGTTCTTC. Protein: CASSPLAGEVEQFF.

The genes are TRBV27 and TRBJ2-5; 11 nucleotides match TRBD2. CDR1 and CDR2 (germline): MNHEY, SMNVEV (reference sequence). Trimming removed 7 bases from V and 5 bases from J; junction bases left unmatched: 6. This CDR3 has 14 residues. The CDR3: CASKSSGRMETQYF. The CDR3 bases are TGTGCCAGCAAATCTAGCGGGAGGATGGAGACCCAGTACTTC.

The chain recombines TRBV28 with TRBJ1-2; TRBD1 is a possible D gene (5 bases). V was trimmed by 5 bases and J by 5 bases, leaving 9 bases between them. CDR3 length equals 12 residues. CDR1 and CDR2 (germline): MDHEN, SYDVKM. This chain's CDR3 is CASSLGLYGYTF. In DNA form, the CDR3 reads TGTGCCAGCAGTCTGGGACTTTATGGCTACACCTTC.

The chain recombines TRBV7-8 with TRBJ1-2; unclear D gene. CDR1 and CDR2 (germline): SGHVS, FQNEAQ. The CDR3 runs to 13 residues. Trimming pared 1 base from V and 0 bases from J, leaving 3 bases between. This CDR3 is CASSLGTNYGYTF. The CDR3 bases are TGTGCCAGCAGCTTAGGGACTAACTATGGCTACACCTTC.

This chain uses TRBV15 with TRBJ2-7, with D possibly TRBD1 on 6 matching bases. Germline CDR1 is LNHNV and CDR2 is YYDKDF (reference sequence). V lost 0 bases to trimming and J lost 4 bases, with 19 bases between them. The CDR3 is made up of 17 amino acids. The CDR3 nucleotides are TGTGCCACCAGCAGAGAGTCTAACATAGGACAGACGTACGAGCAGTACTTC. Residues: CATSRESNIGQTYEQYF.

V usage is TRBV27 and J usage is TRBJ2-3, with D possibly being TRBD1 or TRBD2 (5 bases each). The V end lost 1 base, the J end lost 3 bases, and 20 bases lay between the germline ends. Germline CDR1 and CDR2: MNHEY and SMNVEV (reference sequence). This CDR3 is 18 amino acids long. The CDR3 DNA reads TGTGCCAGCAGTTTATACGCCTATACGGTTGAGGGGACAGATACGCAGTATTTT. It yields the protein CASSLYAYTVEGTDTQYF.

This sequence joins TRBV27 and TRBJ2-7; D might be TRBD2 (5 bases). The CDR3 runs to 11 residues. Looked up from germline, CDR1 is MNHEY and CDR2 is SMNVEV (reference sequence). Trimming took 8 bases from V and 3 from J, leaving 8 bases between them. In DNA, the CDR3 is TGTGCCAGCGCCAGCGGCTACGAGCAGTACTTC. Its translation is CASASGYEQYF.

The gene calls are TRBV4-2 and TRBJ1-5; D not certain. The V gene lost 4 bases and the J gene lost 7 bases, with 14 bases spanning the gap. CDR1 is LGHNA and CDR2 is YNFKEQ in the germline V gene. This CDR3 has 14 residues. CDR3 region: CASSLSGSGQPQHF. For the CDR3, the DNA is TGTGCCAGCAGCCTTTCGGGTTCGGGCCAGCCCCAGCATTTT.

This chain uses TRBV9 with TRBJ2-3; 7 nucleotides align to TRBD1. This CDR3 region has 15 residues. The germline CDR1 and CDR2 sequences are SGDLS and YYNGEE. The V segment lost 5 bases and the J segment 3 bases; nucleotides outside the gene matches: 9. CDR3 in DNA: TGTGCCAGCAGTATGTCCGGGACAGCGACAGATACGCAGTATTTT. The encoded protein is CASSMSGTATDTQYF.

This rearrangement joins TRBV23-1 to TRBJ2-7, with D perhaps TRBD1 (6 bases). TRBV23-1 is designated an ORF whose function remains uncertain. Trimming removed 1 base from V and 1 base from J, with 14 bases in between. The CDR3 consists of 16 residues. The CDR3 reads CASSQLPGARSYEQYF. In DNA form, the CDR3 reads TGCGCCAGCAGTCAATTACCAGGGGCGCGGTCCTACGAGCAGTACTTC.

The chain recombines TRBV28 with TRBJ1-5; tentatively, D is TRBD1 (6 bases). This CDR3 contains 15 residues. Per germline, CDR1 MDHEN and CDR2 SYDVKM. The V gene lost 2 bases and the J gene lost 6 bases, with 14 bases spanning the gap. DNA for the CDR3: TGTGCCAGCAGTTTAGACGGGGGCGCGGGTCAGCCCCAGCATTTT. Encoded protein: CASSLDGGAGQPQHF.

This clone showed up just once. The gene calls are TRBV7-6 and TRBJ2-7; possible D gene TRBD1, 5 bases. This CDR3 contains 13 residues. The germline gives CDR1 SGHVS, CDR2 FNYEAQ. Trimming shortened V by 5 bases and J by 2 bases, and 10 bases separated the two germline ends. DNA for the CDR3: TGTGCCAGCAGCCCCGCGACAGCCTACGAGCAGTACTTC. Amino acids: CASSPATAYEQYF. The complete variable domain, with remaining parts taken from reference TRBV7-6 and TRBJ2-7, reads GAGVSQSPRYKVTKRGQDVALRCDPISGHVSLYWYRQALGQGPEFLTYFNYEAQQDKSGLPNDRFSAERPEGSISTLTIQRTEQRDSAMYRCASSPATAYEQYFGPGTRLTVT.

The chain recombines TRBV5-1 with TRBJ2-6, with D maybe TRBD2 (6 bases). This CDR3 has 16 residues. The germline CDR1 and CDR2 sequences are SGHRS and YFSETQ. The germline V and J ends were trimmed by 4 bases and 2 bases, with 13 bases remaining between them. CDR3 nucleotide sequence: TGCGCCAGCAGCCTACACGGGGGACCTGGGGCCAACGTCCTGACTTTC. Its translation: CASSLHGGPGANVLTF.

V gene TRBV27 combines with J gene TRBJ2-1; TRBD2 might be the D (6 bases). V was cut by 5 bases and J by 8 bases, with 22 bases left in between. Germline-derived CDR1 and CDR2 are MNHEY and SMNVEV (reference sequence). The CDR3 consists of 16 residues. The CDR3: CASSPLSGRNSDEQFF. CDR3 sequence (DNA): TGTGCCAGCAGTCCCCTATCGGGGAGGAATTCGGATGAGCAGTTCTTC.

The rearrangement uses TRBV5-6 and TRBJ1-5; 7 bases are shared with TRBD1. Unmatched junction bases numbered 7, after V lost 4 bases and J lost 0 bases. This CDR3 comprises 16 residues. CDR1 and CDR2 (germline): SGHDT, YYEEEE. The CDR3 is CASSPSTGDSNQPQHF. In nucleotides, the CDR3 is TGTGCCAGCAGCCCCTCCACAGGGGATAGCAATCAGCCCCAGCATTTT.